Sequencing of this T cell receptor (beta chain) was carried out in a study of blood T cell repertoires in COVID-19. Germline CDR1 is LGHDT and CDR2 is YNNKEL (reference sequence). This CDR3 comprises 14 residues. V lost 3 bases and J lost 7; bases outside the gene matches: 6. Clones were sequenced by immunoSEQ multiplex PCR, and TCRdb holds only the in-frame ones, with some missing. Here the sample spans some 41,000 clones, about 86% being singletons. The sample taken for sequencing was peripheral blood. The chain uses TRBV3-1 (or the pseudogene TRBV3-2) and TRBJ1-3; the match to TRBD1 covers 7 bases. This sequence originates from a human donor in a cohort sampled during active COVID-19. CDR3 loop: CASSQRDSRNTIYF. As DNA, the CDR3 is TGTGCCAGCAGCCAGAGGGACAGTCGCAACACCATATATTTT.